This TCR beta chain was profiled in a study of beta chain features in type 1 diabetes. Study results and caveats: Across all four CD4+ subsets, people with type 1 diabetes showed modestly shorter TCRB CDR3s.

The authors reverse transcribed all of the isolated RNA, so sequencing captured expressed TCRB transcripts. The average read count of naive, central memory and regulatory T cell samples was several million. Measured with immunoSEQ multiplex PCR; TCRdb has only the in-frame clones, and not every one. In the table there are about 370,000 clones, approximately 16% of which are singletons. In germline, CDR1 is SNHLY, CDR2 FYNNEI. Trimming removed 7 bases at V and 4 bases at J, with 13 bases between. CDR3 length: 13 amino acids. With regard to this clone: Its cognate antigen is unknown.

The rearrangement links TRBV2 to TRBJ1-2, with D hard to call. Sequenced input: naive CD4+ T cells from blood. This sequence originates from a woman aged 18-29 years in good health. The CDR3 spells CASTKLESYGYTF. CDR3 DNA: TGTGCCAGCACCAAGCTGGAGAGCTATGGCTACACCTTC.